The subject of this entry is one TCR beta chain. Its antigen is not identified. As defined, naive CD8 cells were CD45RO-negative and positively selected for CCR7, with terminally differentiated effector memory CD45RA+ cells excluded. The donor cohort consisted entirely of Caucasian adults residing in Nashville, Tennessee. Profiling relied on immunoSEQ multiplex PCR, and the TCRdb table lists in-frame clones only, not all of them. The sample lists over 750,000 clones; 90% to 97% were seen once. The source of the sample is a study of shared clonotypes between healthy human individuals. Study details: Plates per donor: three CD4 naive, three CD4 memory, two CD8 naive, one CD8 memory. General study points: Generally, naive subsets came out with larger estimated richness than memory subsets. The genetic and exposure-history diversity represented was limited by few donors.

Germline V gives CDR1 SQVTM, CDR2 ANQGSEA. V dropped 1 base and J dropped 7; count of bases not matched to a gene: 12. The CDR3 runs 18 residues. The V call is TRBV29-1, the J call TRBJ2-1; TRBD2 aligns across 14 bases. The clonotype was recovered from a man aged 25-40 years in good health. Material for sequencing was naive CD8+ T cells sorted from blood. The CDR3 here is CSVEGEGLAGVVGNEQFF. CDR3 DNA sequence: TGCAGCGTTGAAGGCGAGGGACTAGCGGGGGTGGTAGGTAATGAGCAGTTCTTC.